A single sample gave rise to the 31 T cell receptor beta chains below, sequenced in a study of blood T cell repertoires in COVID-19 (dated by TCRdb to the early 2020s). The receptor library was made with the immunoSEQ multiplex PCR assay. The table was pulled from immuneACCESS by TCRdb, which kept in-frame rearrangements only. Such tables lose some clones; where checked, under half of the loss comes from unresolved V genes, and the rest has no known cause. The sample data list over 100,000 clones, and about four fifths of these were observed just once. The top ten hold under 5% of the sample. The sample taken for sequencing was peripheral blood. Receptors were obtained from a woman aged 80 or over with acute or convalescent COVID-19.

This clone was recorded a few times. The chain recombines TRBV24-1 with TRBJ2-7; D possibly corresponds to TRBD2 (5 bases). Deletions cut 10 bases from V and 2 bases from J, with 8 bases between. Germline V CDR1 and CDR2: KGHDR, SFDVKD. The CDR3 sequence is 11 residues long. The CDR3 loop reads CATGDAYEQYF. The CDR3 region has the DNA TGTGCCACGGGAGATGCCTACGAGCAGTACTTC.

The chain is built from TRBV27 and TRBJ1-1, with D uncertain. This CDR3 comprises 15 residues. Germline V CDR1 and CDR2: MNHEY, SMNVEV (reference sequence). Deletions cut 9 bases from V and 0 bases from J, with 17 bases between. CDR3 coding DNA: TGTGCCAGTACCCCAGGAGGAGATATGAACACTGAAGCTTTCTTT. Amino acids: CASTPGGDMNTEAFF.

The genes are TRBV3-1 (or the pseudogene TRBV3-2) and TRBJ2-7, with D perhaps matching TRBD1 (5 bases). This CDR3 is 13 amino acids long. The germline gives CDR1 LGHDT, CDR2 YNNKEL (reference sequence). V was shortened by 1 base and J by 6 bases, with 10 bases between the two germline ends. CDR3 amino acids: CASSQGREGEQYF. In nucleotides, the CDR3 is TGTGCCAGCAGCCAAGGCAGGGAAGGCGAGCAGTACTTC.

The rearrangement joins TRBV4-1 to TRBJ1-2, with D hard to call. The CDR3 sequence is 14 residues long. Germline V CDR1 and CDR2: MGHRA, YSYEKL. V dropped 0 bases and J dropped 5 bases, with 10 bases sitting between them. The CDR3 spells CASSQDLPGYGYTF. CDR3 nucleotides: TGCGCCAGCAGCCAAGATCTCCCCGGGTATGGCTACACCTTC.

V is TRBV5-1 and J is TRBJ1-3; the D gene is possibly TRBD1 (6 bases). V dropped 3 bases and J dropped 2 bases, with 15 bases sitting between them. From germline, CDR1 is SGHRS and CDR2 YFSETQ. The CDR3 length is 16 residues. The CDR3 DNA is TGCGCCAGCAGCTACTCCACAGGGACTACTGGAAACACCATATATTTT. Translated: CASSYSTGTTGNTIYF. The whole variable domain, remainder taken from reference TRBV5-1 and TRBJ1-3, is KAGVTQTPRYLIKTRGQQVTLSCSPISGHRSVSWYQQTPGQGLQFLFEYFSETQRNKGNFPGRFSGRQFSNSRSEMNVSTLELGDSALYLCASSYSTGTTGNTIYFGEGSWLTVV.

The V call is TRBV27, the J call TRBJ2-7; the match to TRBD1 covers 9 bases. Germline CDR1 and CDR2: MNHEY and SMNVEV (reference sequence). This CDR3 has 14 residues. The V gene end was trimmed by 3 bases and the J gene end by 7 bases; junction bases not matched to a gene: 7. In DNA form, the CDR3 reads TGTGCCAGCAGTTTGAACAGGGGGCAAGGTGAGCAGTACTTC. Encoded protein: CASSLNRGQGEQYF.

This rearrangement joins TRBV7-2 to TRBJ1-1; D gene uncertain. V gave up 3 bases and J gave up 1 base, with 12 bases separating them. Germline values: CDR1 SGHTA, CDR2 FQGNSA. The CDR3 totals 15 residues. The CDR3 reads CASSFGRAGNTEAFF. The CDR3 nucleotides read TGTGCCAGCAGCTTTGGGCGGGCGGGGAACACTGAAGCTTTCTTT. Together with reference TRBV7-2 and TRBJ1-1, the CDR3 gives the full variable domain: GAGVSQSPSNKVTEKGKDVELRCDPISGHTALYWYRQSLGQGLEFLIYFQGNSAPDKSGLPSDRFSAERTGGSVSTLTIQRTQQEDSAVYLCASSFGRAGNTEAFFGQGTRLTVV.

This clone came up a few times. The genes are TRBV4-2 and TRBJ1-5; D remains ambiguous. CDR1 is LGHNA and CDR2 is YNFKEQ in the germline V gene. The CDR3 is made up of 15 amino acids. V was cut by 0 bases and J by 3 bases, with 9 bases left in between. The CDR3 nucleotides are TGTGCCAGCAGCCAAGATGGCCGGGACAATCAGCCCCAGCATTTT. Its translation: CASSQDGRDNQPQHF.

CDR3 coding DNA: TGCGCCAGCAGCAGGACTAGCGGGAGTACAGATACGCAGTATTTT. Amino acid sequence: CASSRTSGSTDTQYF. This sequence joins TRBV5-1 and TRBJ2-3; TRBD2 aligns across 13 bases. The CDR3 length is 15 residues. Germline CDR1 is SGHRS and CDR2 is YFSETQ. Trimming at V came to 4 bases and at J to 3 bases, leaving 2 bases not matched to a gene.

Comments on this clone: The identical CDR3 is also encoded by other nucleotide sequences in the sample. The genes are TRBV19 and TRBJ1-6; 7 nucleotides line up with TRBD1. V shed 10 bases and J 10 bases; nucleotides not matched to a gene: 10. The CDR3 has 13 residues. The germline V gene has CDR1 LNHDA and CDR2 SQIVND (reference sequence). In nucleotides, the CDR3 is TGTGCCAAGGCCTGGACAGGACAATCACCCCTCCACTTT. Its translation: CAKAWTGQSPLHF.

The chain carries TRBV5-1 and TRBJ1-1; TRBD1 aligns across 7 bases. The V segment lost 4 bases and the J segment 5 bases; nucleotides outside the gene matches: 8. The CDR3 runs 14 residues. Germline-derived CDR1 and CDR2 are SGHRS and YFSETQ. The CDR3 spells CASSMTGRRTEAFF. The CDR3, as DNA: TGCGCCAGCAGCATGACAGGGAGAAGAACTGAAGCTTTCTTT.

This clone has just one count. This sequence joins TRBV5-4 and TRBJ2-5; D not certain. Germline CDR1 and CDR2: SGHNT and YYREEE (reference sequence). The CDR3 has 14 residues. V was trimmed by 4 bases and J by 3 bases, leaving 13 bases between them. CDR3 sequence: CASSPEPGKETQYF. DNA for the CDR3: TGTGCCAGCAGCCCGGAGCCTGGAAAAGAGACCCAGTACTTC. Supplemented by reference TRBV5-4 and TRBJ2-5, the full variable domain reads ETGVTQSPTHLIKTRGQQVTLRCSSQSGHNTVSWYQQALGQGPQFIFQYYREEENGRGNFPPRFSGLQFPNYSSELNVNALELDDSALYLCASSPEPGKETQYFGPGTRLLVL.

The V gene is TRBV28, the J gene TRBJ2-5; 8 positions agree with TRBD1. The CDR3 loop spans 14 amino acids. V shed 5 bases, J shed 4 bases, and the junction held 6 bases outside the gene matches. Germline V gene lookup returns CDR1 MDHEN and CDR2 SYDVKM. CDR3 DNA sequence: TGTGCCAGCAGTAGGGGACAGGTGGGAGAGACCCAGTACTTC. It codes for CASSRGQVGETQYF.

This clone has just one count. The rearrangement joins TRBV7-2 to TRBJ1-6; TRBD1 is a possible D gene (6 bases). Per the germline V gene, CDR1 is SGHTA and CDR2 is FQGNSA. CDR3 size: 16 residues. Trimming took 0 bases from V and 10 from J, leaving 16 bases between them. DNA of the CDR3: TGTGCCAGCAGCTTAGCGGCGGGGGGCACAGGATCACCCCTCCACTTT. Residues: CASSLAAGGTGSPLHF.

The chain has TRBV2 and TRBJ1-5; D is unresolved. This CDR3 has 15 amino acids. Between the trimmed V and J ends, which lost 0 bases and 2 bases, there was a span of 8 bases. Germline CDR1 reads SNHLY; CDR2 reads FYNNEI. The CDR3 is CASSEAARGNQPQHF. The CDR3, as DNA: TGTGCCAGCAGTGAAGCCGCGAGGGGCAATCAGCCCCAGCATTTT.

This chain links TRBV15 with TRBJ1-1, with D maybe TRBD1 (5 bases). Trimming removed 3 bases at V and 1 base at J, with 27 bases between. Germline V gene data show CDR1 as LNHNV and CDR2 as YYDKDF (reference sequence). This CDR3 has 20 amino acids. DNA of the CDR3: TGTGCCACCAGCAGGGGGAAAGGGATAAGGGGCGATAGGACGAACACTGAAGCTTTCTTT. As protein: CATSRGKGIRGDRTNTEAFF.

The rearrangement uses TRBV6-5 and TRBJ2-3; perhaps TRBD2 as D (7 bases). Deletions cut 7 bases from V and 7 bases from J, with 21 bases between. CDR3 length: 15 residues. Per germline, CDR1 MNHEY and CDR2 SVGAGI. CDR3 sequence: CASTARGGEKYTQYF. The DNA for the CDR3 is TGTGCCAGCACCGCACGAGGGGGGGAAAAATATACGCAGTATTTT.

The chain uses TRBV2 and TRBJ1-6; 10 positions agree with TRBD1. The CDR3 is made up of 15 amino acids. The J segment lost 7 bases and the V segment lost 6 bases, leaving 6 bases of the junction unmatched. Germline values: CDR1 SNHLY, CDR2 FYNNEI. Here the CDR3 reads CASSGLGQGNSPLHF. The CDR3 DNA sequence: TGTGCCAGCAGCGGCTTGGGACAGGGGAATTCACCCCTCCACTTT. Combining the CDR3 with reference TRBV2 and TRBJ1-6 gives the whole variable domain EPEVTQTPSHQVTQMGQEVILRCVPISNHLYFYWYRQILGQKVEFLVSFYNNEISEKSEIFDDQFSVERPDGSNFTLKIRSTKLEDSAMYFCASSGLGQGNSPLHFGNGTRLTVT.

This chain uses TRBV5-5 with TRBJ1-2; D gene unclear. Germline V gene lookup returns CDR1 SGHKS and CDR2 YYEKEE (reference sequence). The CDR3 length is 14 residues. The ends were cut back, 0 bases at V and 2 bases at J, with 8 bases in the middle. CDR3 nucleotides: TGTGCCAGCAGCTTGGCTTGGCAGAACTATGGCTACACCTTC. It encodes CASSLAWQNYGYTF.

This chain joins TRBV29-1 and TRBJ1-1, with D hard to call. Germline V gene lookup returns CDR1 SQVTM and CDR2 ANQGSEA. Trimming shortened V by 6 bases and J by 4 bases, and 15 bases separated the two germline ends. This CDR3 contains 13 residues. The CDR3 reads CSVVEGFGTEAFF. The CDR3 bases are TGCAGCGTCGTCGAGGGTTTCGGCACTGAAGCTTTCTTT.

The chain links TRBV4-3 to TRBJ2-3; no firm D call. The CDR3 covers 16 residues. Germline V gene sequence: CDR1 LGHNA, CDR2 YSLEER. Deletions cut 4 bases from V and 0 bases from J, with 14 bases between. The CDR3, as DNA: TGCGCCAGCAGCCGGAGCCCGTCCCTTAGCACAGATACGCAGTATTTT. Translation gives CASSRSPSLSTDTQYF.

This chain connects TRBV9 to TRBJ1-1; D is perhaps TRBD1 (6 bases). The length of the CDR3 is 15 residues. Germline V CDR1 and CDR2: SGDLS, YYNGEE. With 1 base removed from V and 1 base from J, the gap between germline ends came to 11 bases. In nucleotides, the CDR3 is TGTGCCAGCAGCGTACTGGGGGCGGGGAACACTGAAGCTTTCTTT. Amino acid sequence: CASSVLGAGNTEAFF.

The chain combines TRBV7-2 with TRBJ2-2, with D tentatively TRBD1 (6 bases). Trimming left V 5 bases short and J 1 base short, with 14 bases between. Germline V gene data show CDR1 as SGHTA and CDR2 as FQGNSA. The CDR3 sequence is 16 residues long. The CDR3 bases are TGTGCCAGCAGCACCCGACAGGCGTTGAACACCGGGGAGCTGTTTTTT. As protein: CASSTRQALNTGELFF.

The chain is built from TRBV7-9 and TRBJ1-1, with unresolved D. This CDR3 has 11 amino acids. V lost 4 bases and J lost 10, with 10 bases in between. CDR1 and CDR2 (germline): SEHNR, FQNEAQ (reference sequence). CDR3: CASSSGSGAFF. The CDR3 bases are TGTGCCAGCAGCTCTGGTAGTGGAGCTTTCTTT.

The genes are TRBV7-2 and TRBJ2-3, with D possibly TRBD2 on 5 matching bases. The germline gives CDR1 SGHTA, CDR2 FQGNSA. V lost 4 bases, J lost 5 bases, and 13 bases lay in between. The length of the CDR3 is 14 residues. CDR3: CASSWSPAGDTQYF. CDR3 nucleotide sequence: TGTGCCAGCAGCTGGTCTCCGGCGGGAGATACGCAGTATTTT. Full variable domain (remainder filled in from reference TRBV7-2 and TRBJ2-3): GAGVSQSPSNKVTEKGKDVELRCDPISGHTALYWYRQSLGQGLEFLIYFQGNSAPDKSGLPSDRFSAERTGGSVSTLTIQRTQQEDSAVYLCASSWSPAGDTQYFGPGTRLTVL.

V is TRBV27 and J is TRBJ2-3; TRBD1 might be the D (6 bases). This CDR3 has 20 residues. Trimming took off 6 bases at V and 2 bases at J, with 30 bases between the two ends. The germline CDR1 and CDR2 sequences are MNHEY and SMNVEV (reference sequence). The CDR3, as DNA: TGTGCCAGCAGCCTCGAGACAGGCTCGGTCGGTCGGGCCCCCACAGATACGCAGTATTTT. It translates to CASSLETGSVGRAPTDTQYF.

The chain combines TRBV7-9 with TRBJ2-3, with TRBD1 as a possible D gene (6 bases). Between the trimmed V and J ends, which lost 3 bases and 5 bases, there was a span of 9 bases. Germline V CDR1 and CDR2: SEHNR, FQNEAQ (reference sequence). The CDR3 is 13 amino acids. The CDR3 coding sequence is TGTGCCAGCAGCTTCACAGGGATAGATACGCAGTATTTT. Protein product: CASSFTGIDTQYF.

This chain joins TRBV28 and TRBJ2-3; unclear D gene. CDR3 size: 13 residues. Germline-derived CDR1 and CDR2 are MDHEN and SYDVKM. Between the trimmed V and J ends, which lost 4 bases and 2 bases, there was a span of 7 bases. CDR3 region: CASSSPFTDTQYF. The CDR3 region has the DNA TGTGCCAGCAGTTCTCCTTTCACAGATACGCAGTATTTT.

This chain uses TRBV7-2 with TRBJ1-3, with D maybe TRBD1 (5 bases). The ends were cut back, 4 bases at V and 1 base at J, with 14 bases in the middle. The CDR3 has 16 amino acids. Germline assignment: CDR1 SGHTA and CDR2 FQGNSA. This CDR3 reads CASSSDGGASGNTIYF. The CDR3 DNA sequence: TGTGCCAGCAGCTCCGATGGCGGGGCTTCTGGAAACACCATATATTTT.

J is TRBJ1-6 and V is TRBV14; D is ambiguous. The CDR3 contains 16 residues. The germline V and J ends were trimmed by 1 base and 2 bases, with 9 bases remaining between them. CDR1 is SGHDN, CDR2 FVKESK, per germline. The CDR3 loop is CASSQGLSAYNSPLHF. CDR3 DNA sequence: TGTGCCAGCAGCCAAGGACTAAGCGCCTATAATTCACCCCTCCACTTT.

This clone was detected a few times. CDR3 sequence: CASKSPQGEYSPLHF. DNA of the CDR3: TGCGCCAGCAAATCCCCCCAGGGGGAATATTCACCCCTCCACTTT. The chain couples TRBV5-1 to TRBJ1-6; TRBD1 matches at 7 bases. Germline CDR1 SGHRS, CDR2 YFSETQ. CDR3 length: 15 amino acids. The ends lost 6 bases at V and 8 bases at J; junction bases unmatched: 11.